Shown below are 25 T cell receptor beta chains from a single sample sequenced in a study of blood T cell repertoires in COVID-19. Measured with immunoSEQ multiplex PCR; TCRdb has only the in-frame clones, and not every one. This sample has some 56,000 clones; 87% occur once, and the top ten carry about 6.5%. Source material: peripheral blood. The source is a woman aged 55 to 70 with COVID-19, enrolled during active disease.

The chain uses TRBV5-5 and TRBJ2-1; D unclear. The germline V and J ends were trimmed by 0 bases and 6 bases, with 10 bases remaining between them. Germline values: CDR1 SGHKS, CDR2 YYEKEE (reference sequence). This CDR3 comprises 14 residues. Here the CDR3 DNA reads TGTGCCAGCAGCTTGGACTCCGTCCCCAATGAGCAGTTCTTC. This translates into CASSLDSVPNEQFF.

The V call is TRBV19, the J call TRBJ2-2; TRBD2 agrees at 9 bases. CDR3 length: 16 residues. With V trimmed by 3 bases and J by 4 bases, 6 bases remained unmatched. Germline values: CDR1 LNHDA, CDR2 SQIVND (reference sequence). CDR3 DNA sequence: TGTGCCAGTAGTATTCCTAGCGGGGCGCTCACCGGGGAGCTGTTTTTT. Its translation is CASSIPSGALTGELFF.

This clone appeared a single time. V usage is TRBV24-1 and J usage is TRBJ2-5; TRBD1 agrees at 8 bases. Germline V gene lookup returns CDR1 KGHDR and CDR2 SFDVKD. V lost 4 bases and J lost 5; bases outside the gene matches: 8. The CDR3 contains 15 residues. CDR3 bases: TGTGCCACCAGTGACCTAGGGACAGGCCCGGAGACCCAGTACTTC. Protein product: CATSDLGTGPETQYF.

The V call is TRBV7-9, the J call TRBJ2-1; D is undetermined. The germline V gene encodes CDR1 SEHNR and CDR2 FQNEAQ (reference sequence). The CDR3 sequence is 15 residues long. The V and J ends lost 1 base and 6 bases respectively, with 13 bases between them. The CDR3, as DNA: TGTGCCAGCAGCTTAGTCGGCGGAACCCGCAATGAGCAGTTCTTC. Residues: CASSLVGGTRNEQFF.

This clone showed up just a few times. The chain carries TRBV7-9 and TRBJ2-1, with TRBD1 as a possible D gene (5 bases). Trimming removed 5 bases at V and 8 bases at J, with 10 bases between. The length of the CDR3 is 12 residues. The germline V gene has CDR1 SEHNR and CDR2 FQNEAQ (reference sequence). CDR3 amino acids: CASSALGDEQFF. The CDR3 DNA reads TGTGCCAGCAGCGCATTAGGGGATGAGCAGTTCTTC.

The genes are TRBV18 and TRBJ2-1, with D uncertain. Trimming removed 8 bases at V and 6 bases at J, with 11 bases between. CDR1 KGHSH and CDR2 LQKENI come from the germline V gene. The CDR3 spans 12 residues. CDR3 sequence reads: CASQSGSNEQFF. CDR3 in DNA: TGTGCCAGCCAATCTGGCAGCAATGAGCAGTTCTTC.

The V gene is TRBV29-1, the J gene TRBJ1-2, with D unresolved. Germline V gene lookup returns CDR1 SQVTM and CDR2 ANQGSEA. V lost 4 bases and J lost 6, with 9 bases in between. The CDR3 runs to 11 residues. The CDR3 coding sequence is TGCAGCGTTGGATGGTCGGATGGCTACACCTTC. It translates to CSVGWSDGYTF. Together with reference TRBV29-1 and TRBJ1-2, the CDR3 gives the full variable domain: SAVISQKPSRDICQRGTSLTIQCQVDSQVTMMFWYRQQPGQSLTLIATANQGSEATYESGFVIDKFPISRPNLTFSTLTVSNMSPEDSSIYLCSVGWSDGYTFGSGTRLTVV.

The chain combines TRBV24-1 with TRBJ2-6, with D maybe TRBD2 (6 bases). CDR3 length: 16 residues. Germline V gives CDR1 KGHDR, CDR2 SFDVKD. Trimming removed 4 bases from V and 2 bases from J, with 11 bases in between. The CDR3 here is CATSDPGGTGANVLTF. The CDR3 region has the DNA TGTGCCACCAGTGACCCCGGAGGGACTGGGGCCAACGTCCTGACTTTC.

The CDR3 nucleotides are TGTGCCAGCACCGAGGCGGGTAGCAATCAGCCCCAGCATTTT. Amino acid sequence: CASTEAGSNQPQHF. V and J are TRBV2 and TRBJ1-5, with D unresolved. Germline CDR1 SNHLY, CDR2 FYNNEI. Trimming left V 7 bases short and J 0 bases short, with 10 bases between. The CDR3 is 14 residues long.

The chain has TRBV2 and TRBJ1-1; D is unclear. CDR3 size: 13 residues. V lost 8 bases, J lost 3 bases, and 13 bases lay in between. The germline gives CDR1 SNHLY, CDR2 FYNNEI. CDR3 sequence: CASAIVRDTEAFF. CDR3 coding DNA: TGTGCCAGCGCCATCGTCCGGGACACTGAAGCTTTCTTT.

The chain couples TRBV2 to TRBJ1-1, with a tentative D call TRBD1 (6 bases). The CDR3 has 11 amino acids. Trimming stripped 3 bases from V and 11 bases from J, with 10 bases between. Germline lookup yields CDR1 SNHLY and CDR2 FYNNEI. CDR3 DNA sequence: TGTGCCAGCAGTGACAGGGGCAAGGCTTTCTTT. This encodes CASSDRGKAFF.

This clone has just one count. The chain recombines TRBV18 with TRBJ1-6; the D is unclear. Germline CDR1 reads KGHSH; CDR2 reads LQKENI. The CDR3 covers 13 residues. The V end lost 6 bases, the J end lost 9 bases, and 12 bases lay between the germline ends. The CDR3 spells CASSPDFRSPLHF. DNA of the CDR3: TGTGCCAGCTCCCCGGACTTTCGTTCACCCCTCCACTTT.

V usage is TRBV25-1 and J usage is TRBJ2-2, with 7 bases fitting TRBD2. After removal of 1 base from V and 4 bases from J, the junction contained 3 bases not matched to a gene. The CDR3 is 15 amino acids. Germline CDR1 reads MGHDK; CDR2 reads SYGVNS. The CDR3 sequence is CASSEWGGSTGELFF. The CDR3 DNA follows: TGTGCCAGCAGTGAATGGGGGGGGAGCACCGGGGAGCTGTTTTTT.

V usage is TRBV5-6 and J usage is TRBJ1-6; perhaps TRBD1 as D (6 bases). This CDR3 region has 17 residues. Germline V gene data show CDR1 as SGHDT and CDR2 as YYEEEE. Trimming took 4 bases from V and 9 from J, leaving 23 bases between them. The CDR3 sequence is CASSRGRSASLGSPLHF. The CDR3 nucleotides read TGTGCCAGCAGCAGGGGGAGATCAGCCAGTCTAGGTTCACCCCTCCACTTT.

This clone was picked up one time. The gene calls are TRBV18 and TRBJ1-3, with a possible D match to TRBD1 (5 bases). CDR3 length: 22 amino acids. V shed 9 bases and J shed 0 bases, with 36 bases lying between them. CDR1 and CDR2 from the germline V gene are KGHSH and LQKENI. The CDR3 region is CASYRNVQGSFTPRHSGNTIYF. The CDR3 DNA sequence: TGTGCCAGTTACCGTAACGTCCAGGGTTCTTTCACACCCCGCCACTCTGGAAACACCATATATTTT.

The chain joins TRBV2 to TRBJ2-7; D is unresolved. The germline gives CDR1 SNHLY, CDR2 FYNNEI. The CDR3 loop spans 13 amino acids. The V end lost 4 bases, the J end lost 2 bases, and 9 bases lay between the germline ends. CDR3 in amino acids: CASSVLVAYEQYF. CDR3 nucleotide sequence: TGTGCCAGCAGTGTCCTAGTAGCCTACGAGCAGTACTTC.

CDR3 region: CASSVGTSGSVPYEQYF. The CDR3, as DNA: TGTGCCAGCAGTGTCGGGACTAGCGGGAGTGTCCCCTACGAGCAGTACTTC. The genes are TRBV6-4 and TRBJ2-7, with TRBD2 matching over 14 bases. From germline, CDR1 is MRHNA and CDR2 SNTAGT. The CDR3 has 17 residues. V was clipped by 4 bases and J by 2 bases; unmatched bases: 7.

V and J are TRBV5-4 and TRBJ2-5, with D tentatively TRBD1 (7 bases). The V gene's germline CDR1 is SGHNT and CDR2 YYREEE (reference sequence). V was pared by 5 bases and J by 2 bases, with 16 bases between. The CDR3 runs 15 residues. This chain's CDR3 is CASRGGQSIQETQYF. CDR3 nucleotides: TGTGCCAGCAGGGGGGGACAGTCGATTCAAGAGACCCAGTACTTC. Full variable domain (outside the CDR3, taken from reference TRBV5-4 and TRBJ2-5): ETGVTQSPTHLIKTRGQQVTLRCSSQSGHNTVSWYQQALGQGPQFIFQYYREEENGRGNFPPRFSGLQFPNYSSELNVNALELDDSALYLCASRGGQSIQETQYFGPGTRLLVL.

For the CDR3, the DNA is TGTGCCAGCAGCCAAGATCCGACTAGCGGGAGCTACGAGCAGTACTTC. It translates to CASSQDPTSGSYEQYF. The chain links TRBV3-1 (or the pseudogene TRBV3-2) to TRBJ2-7, with 12 nucleotides matching TRBD2. Trimming removed 0 bases from V and 3 bases from J; junction bases left unmatched: 3. The CDR3 has 16 amino acids. The germline CDR1 and CDR2 sequences are LGHDT and YNNKEL (reference sequence).

The chain links TRBV19 to TRBJ2-7, with 12 bases aligning to TRBD2. With 5 bases clipped from V and 4 bases from J, the junction kept 3 bases outside the gene matches. The germline CDR1 and CDR2 sequences are LNHDA and SQIVND (reference sequence). This CDR3 contains 14 residues. The CDR3 loop reads CASSSLAGGYEQYF. Here the CDR3 DNA reads TGTGCCAGTAGTTCACTAGCGGGAGGTTACGAGCAGTACTTC.

The V gene is TRBV28, the J gene TRBJ1-2; D remains ambiguous. V lost 6 bases and J lost 0, with 5 bases in between. The CDR3 has 12 amino acids. Per germline, CDR1 MDHEN and CDR2 SYDVKM. The CDR3 coding sequence is TGTGCCAGCAGGGCACCTAACTATGGCTACACCTTC. This codes for CASRAPNYGYTF.

The rearrangement links TRBV9 to TRBJ2-3; a weak D match, TRBD2 (6 bases). From germline, CDR1 is SGDLS and CDR2 YYNGEE. Trimming removed 4 bases at V and 3 bases at J, with 24 bases between. The CDR3 is 18 amino acids. Written as DNA, the CDR3 is TGTGCCAGCAGCCCCCGTATTGGGTTCGGGGGAAGGACAGATACGCAGTATTTT. As protein: CASSPRIGFGGRTDTQYF.

The V gene is TRBV1, the J gene TRBJ2-3; the DNA was not used to check the table's D call, TRBD2. TRBV1 is marked as a pseudogene. This CDR3 region has 17 residues. The CDR3 DNA is TGCACCAGCAGCCAAGAAGCGGGAGGCTATTACACAGATACGCAGTATTTT. Its protein product is CTSSQEAGGYYTDTQYF.

The chain combines TRBV2 with TRBJ1-1; TRBD1 agrees at 7 bases. The CDR3 length is 15 residues. In germline, CDR1 is SNHLY, CDR2 FYNNEI. The J segment lost 5 bases and the V segment lost 8 bases, leaving 14 bases of the junction unmatched. CDR3 residues: CASSKREGGGTEAFF. The CDR3, as DNA: TGTGCCAGCTCAAAAAGGGAAGGGGGCGGGACTGAAGCTTTCTTT.

Only one count was recorded for this clone. The J gene is TRBJ1-3, the V gene TRBV3-1 (or the pseudogene TRBV3-2); tentatively, D is TRBD1 (6 bases). V was pared by 6 bases and J by 2 bases, with 8 bases between. CDR1 is LGHDT, CDR2 YNNKEL, per germline (reference sequence). The CDR3 length is 13 residues. CDR3 loop: CASRGGPGNTIYF. CDR3 sequence (DNA): TGTGCCAGCAGAGGGGGACCTGGAAACACCATATATTTT.